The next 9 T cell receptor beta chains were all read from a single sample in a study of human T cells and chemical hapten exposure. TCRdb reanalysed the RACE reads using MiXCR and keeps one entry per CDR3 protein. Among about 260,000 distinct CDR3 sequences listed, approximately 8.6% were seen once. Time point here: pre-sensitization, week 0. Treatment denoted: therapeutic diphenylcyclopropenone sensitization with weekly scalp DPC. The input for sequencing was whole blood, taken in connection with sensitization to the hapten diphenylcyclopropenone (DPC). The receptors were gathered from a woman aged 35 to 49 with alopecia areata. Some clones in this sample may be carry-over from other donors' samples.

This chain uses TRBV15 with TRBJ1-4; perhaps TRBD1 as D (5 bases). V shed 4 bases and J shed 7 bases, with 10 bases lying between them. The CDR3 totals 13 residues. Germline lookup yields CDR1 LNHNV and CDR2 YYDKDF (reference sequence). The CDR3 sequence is CATSNRRSEKLFF. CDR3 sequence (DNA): TGTGCCACCAGCAACAGGCGTAGTGAAAAACTGTTTTTT.

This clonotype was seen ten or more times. The DNA of the CDR3 is TGTGCCAGCAGCGGGACCGGGACAGGGCTCACAGATACGCAGTATTTT. This gives the protein CASSGTGTGLTDTQYF. This chain uses TRBV14 with TRBJ2-3; TRBD1 matches 9 bases. The trim removed 5 bases at V and 2 bases at J, leaving 8 bases unmatched. There are 16 residues in the CDR3. Per germline, CDR1 SGHDN and CDR2 FVKESK.

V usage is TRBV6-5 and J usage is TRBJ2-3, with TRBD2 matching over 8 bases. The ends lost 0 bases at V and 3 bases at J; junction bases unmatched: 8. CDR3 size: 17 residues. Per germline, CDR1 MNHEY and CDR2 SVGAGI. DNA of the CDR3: TGTGCCAGCAGTTACTCGATTTCTAGCGGGTGGACAGATACGCAGTATTTT. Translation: CASSYSISSGWTDTQYF.

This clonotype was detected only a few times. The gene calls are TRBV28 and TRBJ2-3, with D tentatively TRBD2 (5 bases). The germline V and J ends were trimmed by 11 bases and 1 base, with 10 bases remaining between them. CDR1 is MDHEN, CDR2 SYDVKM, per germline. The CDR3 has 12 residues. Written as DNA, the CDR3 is TGTGCCGGCGCGGGCGGCACAGATACGCAGTATTTT. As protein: CAGAGGTDTQYF.

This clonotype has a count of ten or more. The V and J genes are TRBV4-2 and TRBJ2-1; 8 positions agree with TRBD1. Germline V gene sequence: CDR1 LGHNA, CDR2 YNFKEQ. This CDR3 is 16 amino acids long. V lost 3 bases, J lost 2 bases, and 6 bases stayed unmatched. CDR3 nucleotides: TGTGCCAGCAGCCAGGCCGGACAGGGCGCCTACAATGAGCAGTTCTTC. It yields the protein CASSQAGQGAYNEQFF.

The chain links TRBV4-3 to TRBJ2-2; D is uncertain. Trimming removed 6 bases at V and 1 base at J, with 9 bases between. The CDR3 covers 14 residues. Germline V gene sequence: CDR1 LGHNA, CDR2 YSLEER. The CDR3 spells CASRKNRNTGELFF. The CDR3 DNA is TGCGCCAGCAGAAAGAACCGGAACACCGGGGAGCTGTTTTTT.

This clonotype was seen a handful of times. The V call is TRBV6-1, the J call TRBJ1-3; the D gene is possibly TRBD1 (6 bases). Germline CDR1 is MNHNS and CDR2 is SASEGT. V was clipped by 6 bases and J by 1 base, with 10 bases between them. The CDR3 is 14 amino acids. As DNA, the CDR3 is TGTGCCAGCAGACTAGGGGGATCTGGAAACACCATATATTTT. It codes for CASRLGGSGNTIYF.

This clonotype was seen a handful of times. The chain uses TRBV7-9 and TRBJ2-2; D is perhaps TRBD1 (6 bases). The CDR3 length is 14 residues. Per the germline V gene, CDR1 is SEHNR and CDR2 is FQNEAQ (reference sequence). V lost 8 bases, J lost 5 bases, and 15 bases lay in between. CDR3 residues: CASALGGETGELFF. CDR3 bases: TGTGCCAGCGCCTTAGGGGGAGAAACCGGGGAGCTGTTTTTT.

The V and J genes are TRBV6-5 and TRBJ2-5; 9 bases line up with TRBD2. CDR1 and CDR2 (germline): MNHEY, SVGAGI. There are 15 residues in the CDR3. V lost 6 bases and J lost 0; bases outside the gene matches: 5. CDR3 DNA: TGTGCCAGCAGGCGGGGGGGATCTCACCAAGAGACCCAGTACTTC. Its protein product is CASRRGGSHQETQYF.